The rows below give T cell receptor beta chains drawn from one sample of a study of shared clonotypes between healthy human individuals. Profiling relied on immunoSEQ multiplex PCR, and the TCRdb table lists in-frame clones only, not all of them. This sample yields more than 850,000 clones, of which about 80% are seen a single time; approximately 0.52% belongs to the top ten. Sequencing input: memory CD4+ T cells from PBMCs. The source of these receptors is a man aged 18 to 29 in good health. Some clones in this sample may be carry-over from other donors' samples. CDR3s include the opening cysteine and the closing phenylalanine or tryptophan. D genes are given only for firm matches. The size of a clone is reported for some rows only, either as once, few or many, or as a class for expanded clones.

>-|TRBJ2-5|TRBV2|-
CASSEMGRGSETQYF
TGTGCCAGCAGTGAGATGGGGCGGGGATCCGAGACCCAGTACTTC
>-|TRBJ2-5|TRBV29-1|-
CSVAVGPGETQYF
TGCAGCGTCGCCGTTGGCCCGGGGGAGACCCAGTACTTC
>TRBD1|TRBJ2-1|TRBV9|-
CASSAMGTGFNEQFF
TGTGCCAGCAGTGCCATGGGGACAGGGTTTAATGAGCAGTTCTTC
>-|TRBJ2-2|TRBV18|-
CASSQANPLRELFF
TGTGCCAGCTCCCAAGCGAACCCCCTCCGGGAGCTGTTTTTT
>-|TRBJ1-2|TRBV2|once
CASSVQQTEINGYTF
TGTGCCAGCAGCGTACAACAAACAGAGATAAATGGCTACACCTTC
>-|TRBJ1-5|TRBV7-2|-
CASSLDRNRQPQHF
TGTGCCAGCAGCTTAGACCGTAATCGTCAGCCCCAGCATTTT
>TRBD2|TRBJ2-3|TRBV7-8|-
CASSATSGTTDTQYF
TGTGCCAGCAGCGCTACTAGCGGGACCACAGATACGCAGTATTTT
>-|TRBJ1-1|TRBV28|-
CASTYVSEAFF
TGTGCCAGCACGTACGTGAGTGAAGCTTTCTTT
>-|TRBJ1-5|TRBV30|-
CAWSLGRSNQPQHF
TGTGCCTGGAGTTTAGGACGTAGCAATCAGCCCCAGCATTTT
>-|TRBJ2-7|TRBV28|-
CASSARMAEQYF
TGTGCCAGCAGTGCCCGGATGGCCGAGCAGTACTTC
>-|TRBJ2-5|TRBV10-3|-
CAISEQPAVRETQYF
TGTGCCATCAGTGAGCAGCCGGCGGTCCGGGAGACCCAGTACTTC
>TRBD1|TRBJ1-1|TRBV6-5|-
CASSADRESSTEAFF
TGTGCCAGCAGTGCAGACAGGGAAAGTTCGACTGAAGCTTTCTTT
>TRBD1|TRBJ2-6|TRBV15|-
CATSRALWETGPDSGANVLTF
TGTGCCACCAGCAGAGCCTTATGGGAGACAGGGCCCGACTCTGGGGCCAACGTCCTGACTTTC
>-|TRBJ1-1|TRBV5-1|-
CASSFGLTNTEAFF
TGCGCCAGCAGCTTTGGGTTGACGAACACTGAAGCTTTCTTT
>-|TRBJ2-7|TRBV29-1|-
CSVRGGGEQYF
TGCAGCGTCCGAGGAGGGGGCGAGCAGTACTTC
>TRBD1|TRBJ1-5|TRBV7-2|-
CASSPRDRVSNQPQHF
TGTGCCAGCAGCCCAAGGGACAGGGTGAGCAATCAGCCCCAGCATTTT
>TRBD1|TRBJ1-1|TRBV13|-
CASSRGQGNTEAFF
TGTGCCAGCAGCCGGGGACAGGGGAACACTGAAGCTTTCTTT
>-|TRBJ1-2|TRBV28|-
CASRMKNEIYGYTF
TGTGCCAGCAGGATGAAGAATGAAATTTATGGCTACACCTTC
>-|TRBJ2-5|TRBV4-2|once
CASSQARGGRQETQYF
TGTGCCAGCAGCCAAGCCAGAGGGGGGAGGCAAGAGACCCAGTACTTC
>-|TRBJ2-7|TRBV11-1|-
CASSLRRYYEQYF
TGTGCCAGCAGCTTGCGAAGGTACTACGAGCAGTACTTC
>TRBD1|TRBJ2-3|TRBV11-2|-
CASSLDRGTDTQYF
TGTGCCAGCAGCTTGGACAGGGGCACAGATACGCAGTATTTT
>TRBD1|TRBJ2-7|TRBV5-4|once
CASSLADRAFPNF
TGTGCCAGCAGCTTGGCCGACAGGGCCTTCCCGAACTTC
>-|TRBJ1-5|TRBV9|few
CASSVGVGYNQPQHF
TGTGCCAGCAGCGTAGGGGTGGGGTACAATCAGCCCCAGCATTTT
>-|TRBJ2-7|TRBV5-1|once
CASSRAGQVSLGEQYF
TGCGCCAGCAGCCGCGCCGGCCAAGTATCGCTGGGCGAGCAGTACTTC
>TRBD2|TRBJ2-3|TRBV7-9|-
CASSFGLAGEIDTQYF
TGTGCCAGCAGCTTCGGACTAGCGGGAGAAATAGATACGCAGTATTTT
>-|TRBJ2-2|TRBV28|-
CASSLGTGELFF
TGTGCCAGCAGCCTCGGAACCGGGGAGCTGTTTTTT
>TRBD1|TRBJ1-2|TRBV6-1|-
CASSLRGQEGYTF
TGTGCCAGCAGTCTAAGGGGGCAGGAGGGCTACACCTTC
>-|TRBJ2-5|TRBV18|once
CASSPPTGETQYF
TGTGCCAGCTCACCGCCCACCGGGGAGACCCAGTACTTC
>-|TRBJ2-3|TRBV5-1|-
CASMVAQPTDTQYF
TGCGCCAGCATGGTAGCTCAACCCACAGATACGCAGTATTTT
>-|TRBJ2-1|TRBV5-1|once
CASSFPEGEQFF
TGCGCCAGCAGCTTCCCGGAGGGTGAGCAGTTCTTC
>-|TRBJ1-1|TRBV9|-
CASTLLGVSTEAFF
TGTGCCAGCACCCTCCTGGGGGTGAGCACTGAAGCTTTCTTT
>-|TRBJ2-7|TRBV27|-
CASSFNLGGLTYEQYF
TGTGCCAGCAGTTTCAATCTGGGGGGTCTAACCTACGAGCAGTACTTC
>TRBD2|TRBJ2-1|TRBV28|few
CASSLRLAGYNEQFF
TGTGCCAGCAGTTTAAGGCTAGCGGGTTACAATGAGCAGTTCTTC
>TRBD1|TRBJ1-5|TRBV25-1|many
CASSPRQGNQPQHF
TGTGCCAGCAGTCCTCGACAGGGAAATCAGCCCCAGCATTTT
>-|TRBJ1-2|TRBV19|-
CASSPTFTNYGYTF
TGTGCCAGTAGTCCGACATTTACAAACTATGGCTACACCTTC
>-|TRBJ2-3|TRBV30|-
CAWSPTMTPTDTQYF
TGTGCCTGGAGTCCCACCATGACCCCCACAGATACGCAGTATTTT
>-|TRBJ2-3|TRBV7-2|many
CASTLSGPAQYF
TGTGCCAGCACCCTCAGTGGCCCGGCGCAGTATTTT